These 14 T cell receptor beta chains were all obtained from the same sample, sequenced in a study of T-cell memory formation after mild COVID-19. A single record per CDR3 protein comes from TCRdb applying MiXCR to the 5' RACE reads. Seen here are fewer than 350,000 distinct CDR3 sequences, approximately 8% observed once, and the top ten hold roughly 23%. Sequenced: PBMCs or a T cell subset sorted from them (not recorded which). Every receptor here comes from a man aged 18 to 29 who had mild COVID-19 (a few samples of this study predate the infection). Cell type and time point are not known.

This clonotype was counted a few times. This sequence joins TRBV7-2 and TRBJ1-2, with TRBD1 as a possible D gene (6 bases). The CDR3 covers 14 residues. V dropped 5 bases and J dropped 8 bases, with 18 bases sitting between them. Germline V CDR1 and CDR2: SGHTA, FQGNSA. CDR3 protein: CASSLRGPSRGYTF. The CDR3 region has the DNA TGTGCCAGCAGCCTCAGGGGACCATCCCGAGGCTACACCTTC.

This clonotype was counted only a few times. The rearrangement links TRBV7-3 to TRBJ2-1; 10 nucleotides align to TRBD2. Germline-derived CDR1 and CDR2 are SGHTA and FQGTGA. With V trimmed by 5 bases and J by 5 bases, 6 bases remained unmatched. This CDR3 region has 15 residues. The CDR3 loop reads CASSTLAGIHNEQFF. The CDR3 coding sequence is TGTGCCAGCAGCACACTAGCGGGGATTCACAATGAGCAGTTCTTC.

This clonotype was seen more than once but under ten times. J is TRBJ2-1 and V is TRBV2; 9 bases fit TRBD2. The V gene end was trimmed by 6 bases and the J gene end by 7 bases; junction bases not matched to a gene: 7. Germline-derived CDR1 and CDR2 are SNHLY and FYNNEI. CDR3 length equals 14 residues. This CDR3 is CASRLAGRANEQFF. The CDR3 bases are TGTGCCAGCAGACTAGCGGGTCGGGCAAATGAGCAGTTCTTC.

This clonotype was counted many times. This sequence joins TRBV6-5 and TRBJ1-6; maybe TRBD1 (5 bases). The germline V gene has CDR1 MNHEY and CDR2 SVGAGI. Trimming took 1 base from V and 16 from J, leaving 8 bases between them. The CDR3 spans 11 residues. CDR3 DNA sequence: TGTGCCAGCAGTTACTTCGGACAACTCCACTTT. Protein: CASSYFGQLHF.

This clonotype was observed at least ten times. The CDR3 DNA reads as TGCAGTGCCGAGGGTCCCCCTAACACCGGGGAGCTGTTTTTT. It codes for CSAEGPPNTGELFF. The genes are TRBV20-1 and TRBJ2-2; TRBD2 is a possible D gene (5 bases). The V end was cut by 6 bases, the J end by 2 bases, with 13 bases between. Germline V CDR1 and CDR2: DFQATT, SNEGSKA (reference sequence). This CDR3 contains 14 residues.

This clonotype was found many times. The gene calls are TRBV12-3 or TRBV12-4 and TRBJ2-2, with unresolved D. The CDR3 spans 14 residues. Trimming took 6 bases from V and 6 from J, leaving 14 bases between them. The CDR3 protein is CASSHRNRPGELFF. The CDR3, as DNA: TGTGCCAGCAGCCACCGCAACCGCCCCGGGGAGCTGTTTTTT.

The chain has TRBV28 and TRBJ2-7; possible D gene TRBD2, 6 bases. The CDR3 is 14 amino acids. Germline V lookup: CDR1 MDHEN, CDR2 SYDVKM. The V and J ends lost 2 bases and 5 bases respectively, with 13 bases between them. The DNA of the CDR3 is TGTGCCAGCAGTTTACGGGTAGCGGTCGACGAGCAGTACTTC. It encodes CASSLRVAVDEQYF.

This clonotype was observed a few times. V is TRBV27 and J is TRBJ1-6; D gene unclear. CDR3 size: 13 residues. Germline values: CDR1 MNHEY, CDR2 SMNVEV (reference sequence). Trimming removed 3 bases at V and 10 bases at J, with 10 bases between. The CDR3 is CASSFSGRSPLHF. The CDR3 region has the DNA TGTGCCAGCAGTTTTTCTGGGCGGTCACCCCTCCACTTT.

This clonotype has only a few counts. The chain links TRBV3-1 to TRBJ2-1, with D tentatively TRBD1 or TRBD2 (5 bases each). This CDR3 has 15 residues. Trimming left V 2 bases short and J 5 bases short, with 13 bases between. Germline values: CDR1 LGHDT, CDR2 YNNKEL (reference sequence). In DNA form, the CDR3 reads TGTGCCAGCAGCCAACGGGGTGGGGGAGACAATGAGCAGTTCTTC. This translates into CASSQRGGGDNEQFF.

This clonotype has more than one count but fewer than ten. V and J are TRBV20-1 and TRBJ1-2; a possible D gene is TRBD1 (6 bases). Deletions cut 6 bases from V and 9 bases from J, with 17 bases between. Germline V gives CDR1 DFQATT, CDR2 SNEGSKA (reference sequence). This CDR3 comprises 12 residues. The CDR3 coding sequence is TGCAGTGCACCCCGGGACATCTCGAGCTACACCTTC. This encodes CSAPRDISSYTF.

A few counts support this clonotype. This chain joins TRBV12-3 or TRBV12-4 and TRBJ1-1; 7 nucleotides match TRBD1. The trim removed 6 bases at V and 10 bases at J, leaving 14 bases unmatched. The CDR3 covers 14 residues. The CDR3 DNA reads as TGTGCCAGCAGACATTTAGGACAGGCGGCCGGAGCTTTCTTT. Protein: CASRHLGQAAGAFF.

The rearrangement links TRBV3-1 to TRBJ1-2; D is unresolved. The CDR3 sequence is 15 residues long. The germline V and J ends were trimmed by 0 bases and 4 bases, with 12 bases remaining between them. CDR1 LGHDT and CDR2 YNNKEL come from the germline V gene (reference sequence). For the CDR3, the DNA is TGTGCCAGCAGCCAAGAAGCAGGACTCCTCTATGGCTACACCTTC. Its protein is CASSQEAGLLYGYTF.

J is TRBJ1-5 and V is TRBV4-3; weak D call: TRBD1 (5 bases). The V and J ends lost 3 bases and 3 bases respectively, with 9 bases between them. The CDR3 totals 14 residues. Germline V CDR1 and CDR2: LGHNA, YSLEER. The CDR3 is CASSQGPVNQPQHF. The CDR3, as DNA: TGCGCCAGCAGCCAGGGACCGGTCAATCAGCCCCAGCATTTT.

This clonotype has at least ten counts. The V call is TRBV6-1, the J call TRBJ1-5; D unclear. V lost 3 bases and J 7 bases, leaving 7 bases between the germline ends. Germline V lookup: CDR1 MNHNS, CDR2 SASEGT. The CDR3 covers 12 residues. CDR3 nucleotides: TGTGCCAGCAGTGAGTTAAAACAGCCCCAGCATTTT. Its translation: CASSELKQPQHF.